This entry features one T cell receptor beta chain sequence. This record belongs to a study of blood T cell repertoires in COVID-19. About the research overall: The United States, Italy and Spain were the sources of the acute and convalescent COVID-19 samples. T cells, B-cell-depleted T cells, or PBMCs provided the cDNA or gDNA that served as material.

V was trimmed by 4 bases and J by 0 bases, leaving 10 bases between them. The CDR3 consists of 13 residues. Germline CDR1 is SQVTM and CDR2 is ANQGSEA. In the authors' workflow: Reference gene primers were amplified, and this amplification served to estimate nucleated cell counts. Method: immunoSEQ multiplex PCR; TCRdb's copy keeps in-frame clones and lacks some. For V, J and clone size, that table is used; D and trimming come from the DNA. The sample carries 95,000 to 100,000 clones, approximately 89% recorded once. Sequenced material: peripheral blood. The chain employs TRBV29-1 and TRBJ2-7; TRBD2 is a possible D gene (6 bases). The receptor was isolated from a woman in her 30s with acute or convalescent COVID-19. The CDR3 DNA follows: TGCAGCGTTGGGCGGGACGGCTCCTACGAGCAGTACTTC. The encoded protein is CSVGRDGSYEQYF.